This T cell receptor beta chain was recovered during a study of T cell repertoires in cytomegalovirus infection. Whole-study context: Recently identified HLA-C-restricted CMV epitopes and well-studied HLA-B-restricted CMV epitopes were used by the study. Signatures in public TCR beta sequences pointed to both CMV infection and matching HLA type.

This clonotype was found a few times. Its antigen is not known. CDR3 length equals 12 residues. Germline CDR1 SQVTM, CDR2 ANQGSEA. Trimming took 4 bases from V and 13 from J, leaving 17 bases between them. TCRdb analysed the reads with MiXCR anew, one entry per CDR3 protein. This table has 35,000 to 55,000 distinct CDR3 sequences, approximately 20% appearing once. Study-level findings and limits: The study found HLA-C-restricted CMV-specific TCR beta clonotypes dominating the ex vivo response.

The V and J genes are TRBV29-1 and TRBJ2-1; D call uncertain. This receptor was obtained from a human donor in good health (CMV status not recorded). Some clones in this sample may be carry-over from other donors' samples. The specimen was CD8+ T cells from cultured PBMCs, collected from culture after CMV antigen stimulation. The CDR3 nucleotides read TGCAGCGTTGCCCCGGGTCCGGTTCTTCAGTTCTTC. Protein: CSVAPGPVLQFF.